This TCR beta chain was captured by sequencing in a study of cytomegalovirus exposure and HLA in healthy donors. About the research overall: Earlier, 117 million unique TCR beta sequences were recovered from approximately 180 million T cells by an analysis.

Study-level findings and limits: When the data were analyzed later, several of the most significant clusters appeared to be linked to common viral pathogens. Of the V segments, some could not be distinguished, including TRBV6-2 and TRBV6-3, and were excluded.

13 Jbeta primers and 60 Vbeta primers were used for the PCR. Profiling relied on immunoSEQ multiplex PCR, and the TCRdb table lists in-frame clones only, not all of them. The sample contains 150,000 to 200,000 clones, 75% of which appear only once. As for this clone: Antigen specificity is unknown.

From germline, CDR1 is SQVTM and CDR2 ANQGSEA. The CDR3 is 14 amino acids. Trimming removed 3 bases from V and 1 base from J, with 11 bases in between. The sequence came from a woman aged 45-60 years in good health and CMV-seropositive. Material for sequencing was PBMCs. The genes are TRBV29-1 and TRBJ2-3; D is possibly TRBD1 (5 bases). CDR3 sequence (DNA): TGCAGCGTTGACAGGGAAGGGGGCACAGATACGCAGTATTTT. Its translation: CSVDREGGTDTQYF.